This TCR beta chain stems from a study of blood T cells in healthy people across ages (dated by TCRdb to 2013 to 2016). The study in broad terms: In model experiments, roughly one uniquely barcoded TCR beta cDNA molecule per two T cells was captured by template switching. To avoid experimental bias, donors of different ages were distributed randomly across sequencing lanes. Donors were grouped into four age groups: young (average roughly 17 years), middle-aged (approximately 41), aged (around 56) and long-lived (over 80). To track age-related changes in TCR beta repertoire diversity, the study relied on deep sequencing normalized with unique cDNA molecular identifiers. For two donors (one aged 18 to 29 and one aged 80 or older), the study analyzed two additional independent replicas of 1 million unique cDNA reads from the same blood draw. Overall study results and their limits: Estimates of total diversity from one million sequenced T cells were regarded as lower bounds and underestimates. Because the CMV infection status of the donors was unknown, age-related changes in expanded clonotypes may potentially have been confounded. Since profiling was done on bulk unsorted PBMCs, naive and antigen-experienced compartments could not be conclusively compared. Observed TCR beta diversity correlated strongly with the percentage of naive T cells measured by flow cytometry. Compared with the aged group, the long-lived group had more naive CD4+ T cells, fewer expanded clones and increased TCR diversity, suggesting age selection. Observed TCR beta diversity per million T cells fell roughly linearly with age, and a significant reduction was already apparent by age about 36.

Its CDR3 holds 14 amino acids, cysteine through phenylalanine. Of the read, only the CDR3 DNA is kept; its 42 bases are in frame from base 1. As encoded in the germline V gene, CDR1 is MDHEN while CDR2 is SYDVKM. The protocol used for the library was 5' RACE. The run used an Illumina HiSeq 2500. A second PCR of about 7 to 12 cycles was run with a J-beta primer mix and a sample-barcoded 5' primer. Each TCR beta cDNA molecule received a unique molecular identifier from a template-switch 5' adaptor carrying 12 random nucleotides. At least 2.5 million CDR3-containing paired-end reads were obtained from each sample. All of the RNA was converted into first-strand cDNA using the Mint cDNA synthesis kit, with a TRBC-specific oligonucleotide serving as the primer. Following uracil-DNA glycosylase treatment, all cDNA underwent a first 18-cycle PCR with the universal primers M1SS and BC2_uni_R. As for the original processing: Each sample was normalized by randomly selecting 1 million high-quality reads, each carrying a distinct molecular identifier. Instead of being binned into consensus sequences, reads with shared molecular identifiers were discarded. MiTCR, run with a Q25 quality threshold and the strictest error-elimination algorithm, handled CDR3 identification, clonotype clustering and error correction. A nonparametric unseen species model with Euler transformation was used to estimate a lower bound on total TCR beta diversity. In TCRdb, the public reads were trimmed at Q25 with fastp and aligned with MiXCR, with productive beta chains retained. Each entry merges the rows of one CDR3 protein and shows their most common DNA and genes. The V and J calls shown here were made by TCRdb, not taken from the authors' results. This sample lists hundreds of thousands of distinct CDR3 sequences; 45% to 55% were detected once. The top ten clonotypes cover roughly 25% of the sample.

A note on this clonotype: What antigen it recognizes has not been identified. A single base separates this from a much larger clone, so it may be a read error.

The roughly 42 donors, aged roughly 6 to 95 years, were systemically healthy Caucasian individuals from Russia. Each donor gave 9 to 10 milliliters of peripheral blood, collected into EDTA-treated Vacutainer tubes. Ficoll-Paque density-gradient centrifugation was used to isolate PBMCs, with at least 7 million per sample. Trizol reagent was used to extract total RNA from the PBMCs, yielding at least 5.5 micrograms per sample. The percentages of naive CD45RAhigh/CD27high T cells were determined by flow cytometry on a PBMC aliquot from every donor. Sequencing was performed on blood. In this chain, TRBV28 is recombined with TRBJ2-1; D gene: possibly TRBD1, on 5 matching bases. The J call may be faulty, since TRBJ2-7 better matches the DNA end. The receptor was isolated from a man older than 75 in good health. The CDR3 amino acid sequence is: CASSLSGSYNEQYF. The sequenced DNA: TGTGCCAGCAGTTTATCAGGGTCCTACAATGAGCAGTACTTC.